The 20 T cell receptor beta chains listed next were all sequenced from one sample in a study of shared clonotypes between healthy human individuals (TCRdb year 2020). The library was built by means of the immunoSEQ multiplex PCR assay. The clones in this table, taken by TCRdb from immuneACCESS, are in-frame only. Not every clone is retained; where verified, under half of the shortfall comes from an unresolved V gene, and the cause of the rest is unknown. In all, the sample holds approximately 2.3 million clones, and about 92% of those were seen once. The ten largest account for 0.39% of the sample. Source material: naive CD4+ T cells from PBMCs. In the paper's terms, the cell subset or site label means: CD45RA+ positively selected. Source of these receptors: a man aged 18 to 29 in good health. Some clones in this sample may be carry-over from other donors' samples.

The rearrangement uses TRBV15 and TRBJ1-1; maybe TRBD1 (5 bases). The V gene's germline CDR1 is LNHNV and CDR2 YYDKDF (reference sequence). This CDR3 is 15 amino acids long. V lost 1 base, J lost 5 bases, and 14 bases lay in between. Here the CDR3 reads CATSRVRQEGTEAFF. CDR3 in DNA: TGTGCCACCAGCAGAGTGCGACAAGAGGGGACTGAAGCTTTCTTT.

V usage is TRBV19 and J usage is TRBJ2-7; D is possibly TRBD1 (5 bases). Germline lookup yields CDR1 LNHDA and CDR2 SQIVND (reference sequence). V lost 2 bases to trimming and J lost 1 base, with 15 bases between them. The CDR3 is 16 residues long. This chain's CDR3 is CASSISATARSYEQYF. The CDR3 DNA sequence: TGTGCCAGTAGTATAAGCGCGACAGCCAGGTCCTACGAGCAGTACTTC. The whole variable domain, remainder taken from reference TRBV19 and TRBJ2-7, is DGGITQSPKYLFRKEGQNVTLSCEQNLNHDAMYWYRQDPGQGLRLIYYSQIVNDFQKGDIAEGYSVSREKKESFPLTVTSAQKNPTAFYLCASSISATARSYEQYFGPGTRLTVT.

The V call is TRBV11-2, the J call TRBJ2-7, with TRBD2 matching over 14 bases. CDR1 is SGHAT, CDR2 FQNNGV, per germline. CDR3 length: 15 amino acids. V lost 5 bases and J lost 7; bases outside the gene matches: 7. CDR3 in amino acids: CASSPGLAGVTEQYF. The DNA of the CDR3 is TGTGCCAGCAGCCCGGGACTAGCGGGAGTAACTGAGCAGTACTTC.

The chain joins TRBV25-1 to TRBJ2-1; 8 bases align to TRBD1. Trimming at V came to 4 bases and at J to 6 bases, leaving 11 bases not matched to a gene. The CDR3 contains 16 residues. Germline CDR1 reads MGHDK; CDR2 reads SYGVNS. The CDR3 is CASSAPQGVMGNEQFF. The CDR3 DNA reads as TGTGCCAGCAGTGCACCACAGGGGGTAATGGGCAATGAGCAGTTCTTC. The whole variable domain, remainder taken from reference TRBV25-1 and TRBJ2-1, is EADIYQTPRYLVIGTGKKITLECSQTMGHDKMYWYQQDPGMELHLIHYSYGVNSTEKGDLSSESTVSRIRTEHFPLTLESARPSHTSQYLCASSAPQGVMGNEQFFGPGTRLTVL.

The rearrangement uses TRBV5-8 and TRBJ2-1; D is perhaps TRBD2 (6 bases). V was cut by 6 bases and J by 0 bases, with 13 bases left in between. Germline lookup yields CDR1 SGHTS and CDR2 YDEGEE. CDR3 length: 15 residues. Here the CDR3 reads CASTSTGDSYNEQFF. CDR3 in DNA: TGTGCCAGCACCTCGACGGGGGACTCCTACAATGAGCAGTTCTTC.

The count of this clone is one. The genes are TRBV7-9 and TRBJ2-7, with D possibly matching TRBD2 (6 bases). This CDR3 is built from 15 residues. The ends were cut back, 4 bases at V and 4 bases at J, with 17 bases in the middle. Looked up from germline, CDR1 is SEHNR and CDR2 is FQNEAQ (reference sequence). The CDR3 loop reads CASSYRDSTGYEQYF. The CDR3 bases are TGTGCCAGCAGCTATCGGGACTCCACGGGATACGAGCAGTACTTC.

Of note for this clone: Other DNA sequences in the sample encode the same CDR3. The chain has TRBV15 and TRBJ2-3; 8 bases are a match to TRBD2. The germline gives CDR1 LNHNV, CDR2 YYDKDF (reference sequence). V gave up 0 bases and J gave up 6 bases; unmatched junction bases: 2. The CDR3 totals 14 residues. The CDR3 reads CATSRDRLADTQYF. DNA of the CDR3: TGTGCCACCAGCAGAGACCGACTAGCGGATACGCAGTATTTT.

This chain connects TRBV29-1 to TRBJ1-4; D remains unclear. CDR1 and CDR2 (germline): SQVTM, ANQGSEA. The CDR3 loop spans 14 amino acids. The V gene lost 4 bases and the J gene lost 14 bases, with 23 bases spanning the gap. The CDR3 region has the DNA TGCAGCGTTGGAGACAATGGCCAACTGGGAGGGCTGTTTTTT. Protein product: CSVGDNGQLGGLFF.

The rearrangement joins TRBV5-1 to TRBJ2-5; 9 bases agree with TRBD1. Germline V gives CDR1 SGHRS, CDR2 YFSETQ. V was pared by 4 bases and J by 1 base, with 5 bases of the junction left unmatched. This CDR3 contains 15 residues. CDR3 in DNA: TGCGCCAGCAGCCTGACAGGGGGAATCCAAGAGACCCAGTACTTC. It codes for CASSLTGGIQETQYF.

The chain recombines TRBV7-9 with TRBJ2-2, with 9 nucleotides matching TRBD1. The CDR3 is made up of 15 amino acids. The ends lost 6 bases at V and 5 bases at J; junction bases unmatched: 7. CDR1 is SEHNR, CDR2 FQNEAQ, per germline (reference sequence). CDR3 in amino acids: CASSPDRGITGELFF. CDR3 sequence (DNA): TGTGCCAGCAGTCCGGACAGGGGAATTACCGGGGAGCTGTTTTTT. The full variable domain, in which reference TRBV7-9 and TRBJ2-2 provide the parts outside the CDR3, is DTGVSQNPRHKITKRGQNVTFRCDPISEHNRLYWYRQTLGQGPEFLTYFQNEAQLEKSRLLSDRFSAERPKGSFSTLEIQRTEQGDSAMYLCASSPDRGITGELFFGEGSRLTVL.

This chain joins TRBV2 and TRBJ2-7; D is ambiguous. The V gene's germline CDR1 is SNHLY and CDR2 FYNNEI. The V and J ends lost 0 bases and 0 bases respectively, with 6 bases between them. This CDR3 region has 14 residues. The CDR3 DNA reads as TGTGCCAGCAGTGAAGCCACGTTCTCCTACGAGCAGTACTTC. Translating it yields CASSEATFSYEQYF.

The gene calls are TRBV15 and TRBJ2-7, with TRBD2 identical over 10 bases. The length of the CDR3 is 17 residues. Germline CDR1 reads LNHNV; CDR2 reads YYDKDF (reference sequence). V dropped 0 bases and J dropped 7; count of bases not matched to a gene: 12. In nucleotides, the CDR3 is TGTGCCACCAGCAGAGATGGCTTAGTAGCGGGAGGCATAGAGCAGTACTTC. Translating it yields CATSRDGLVAGGIEQYF.

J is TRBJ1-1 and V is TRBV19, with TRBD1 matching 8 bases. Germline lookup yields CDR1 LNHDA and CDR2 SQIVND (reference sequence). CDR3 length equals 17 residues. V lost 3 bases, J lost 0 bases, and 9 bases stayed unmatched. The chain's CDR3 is CASSILPGGSVNTEAFF. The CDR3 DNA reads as TGTGCCAGTAGTATTTTGCCAGGGGGCTCGGTGAACACTGAAGCTTTCTTT.

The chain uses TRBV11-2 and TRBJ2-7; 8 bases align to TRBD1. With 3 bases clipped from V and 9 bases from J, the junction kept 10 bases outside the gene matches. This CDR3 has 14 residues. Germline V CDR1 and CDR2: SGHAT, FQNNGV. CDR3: CASSFPGTGIGQYF. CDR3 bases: TGTGCCAGCAGCTTTCCCGGGACAGGAATTGGGCAGTACTTC.

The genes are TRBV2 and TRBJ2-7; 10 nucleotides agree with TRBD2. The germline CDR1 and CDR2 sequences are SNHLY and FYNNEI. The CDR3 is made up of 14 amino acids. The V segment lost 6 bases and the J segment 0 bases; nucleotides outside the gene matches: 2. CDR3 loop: CASSSSGSSYEQYF. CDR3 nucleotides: TGTGCCAGCAGCTCTAGCGGGAGCTCCTACGAGCAGTACTTC.

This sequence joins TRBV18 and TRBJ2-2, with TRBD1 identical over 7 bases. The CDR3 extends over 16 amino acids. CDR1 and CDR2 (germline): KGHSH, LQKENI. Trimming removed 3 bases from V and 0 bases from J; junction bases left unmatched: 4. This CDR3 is CASSPPGTANTGELFF. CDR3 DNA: TGTGCCAGCTCACCTCCCGGGACAGCGAACACCGGGGAGCTGTTTTTT.

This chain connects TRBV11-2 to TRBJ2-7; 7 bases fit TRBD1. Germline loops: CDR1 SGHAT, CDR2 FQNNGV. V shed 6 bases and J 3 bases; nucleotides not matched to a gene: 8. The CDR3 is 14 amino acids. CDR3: CASSFRDSRYEQYF. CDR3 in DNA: TGTGCCAGCAGTTTCCGGGACAGTCGCTACGAGCAGTACTTC.

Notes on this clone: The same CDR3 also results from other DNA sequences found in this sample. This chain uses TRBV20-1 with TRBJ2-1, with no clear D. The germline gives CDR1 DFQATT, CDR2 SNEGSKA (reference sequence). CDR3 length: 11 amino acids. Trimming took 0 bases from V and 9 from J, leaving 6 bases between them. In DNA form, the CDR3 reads TGCAGTGCTAGAGATAGAAGTGAGCAGTTCTTC. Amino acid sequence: CSARDRSEQFF.

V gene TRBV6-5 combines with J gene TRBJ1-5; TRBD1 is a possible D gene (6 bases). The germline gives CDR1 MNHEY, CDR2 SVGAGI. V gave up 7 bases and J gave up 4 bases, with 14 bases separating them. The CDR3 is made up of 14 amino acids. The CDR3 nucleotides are TGTGCCAGCAACAAGGGGGAGGGTAATCAGCCCCAGCATTTT. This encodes CASNKGEGNQPQHF.

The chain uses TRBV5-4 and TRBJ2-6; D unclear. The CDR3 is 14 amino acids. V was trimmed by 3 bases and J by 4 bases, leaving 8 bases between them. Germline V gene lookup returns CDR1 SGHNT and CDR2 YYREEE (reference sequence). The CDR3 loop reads CASSSRTGANVLTF. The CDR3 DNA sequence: TGTGCCAGCAGCTCTAGAACGGGGGCCAACGTCCTGACTTTC.